The rows below give T cell receptor beta chains drawn from one sample of a study of T cell responses to AZD1222 COVID-19 vaccine. TCRdb keeps only in-frame clones here, not all; method: immunoSEQ multiplex PCR. The sample holds around 100,000 clones, 92% seen once. Material: peripheral blood, obtained on day 0 of AZD1222 vaccination. These receptors were taken from an adult in good health. The conserved cysteine and the conserved F or W are not part of the CDR3 here.

length,V,J,CDR3
13,TRBV5-1,TRBJ1-5,ASSWGIDSNQPQH
15,TRBV18,TRBJ2-2,ASSPSGLGISTGELF
13,TRBV7-9,TRBJ1-2,ASSASGTAPYGYT
11,TRBV7-2,TRBJ1-1,ASSLDRGAEAF
12,TRBV3-1/TRBV3-2,TRBJ1-3,ASSQKGQGNTIY
14,TRBV25-1,TRBJ1-2,ASSGHYRGANYGYT
12,TRBV6-4,TRBJ2-1,ASSPGTGWNEQF
13,TRBV7-9,TRBJ1-1,ASSPRGGWDTEAF
12,TRBV9,TRBJ2-3,ASSVAPPTDTQY
15,TRBV7-2,TRBJ2-3,ASSLAMTFPSTDTQY
12,TRBV30,TRBJ1-5,AWSVRVRGQPQH
12,TRBV18,TRBJ2-7,ASSRGAATYEQY
14,TRBV7-9,TRBJ2-3,ASSRTSGGVADTQY
10,TRBV6-2/TRBV6-3,TRBJ2-3,ASSFSADTQY
12,TRBV29-1,TRBJ2-3,SVEGLAGADTQY
13,TRBV28,TRBJ2-7,ASSSPGQGSHEQY
11,TRBV9,TRBJ1-1,ASSSPGNTEAF
9,TRBV6-5,TRBJ1-2,ASSGGSGYT
13,TRBV27,TRBJ1-6,ASSLLGGGGSPLH
11,TRBV7-2,TRBJ1-2,ASSFAGLGGYT
14,TRBV19,TRBJ1-3,ASSIGYADPGNTIY
13,TRBV19,TRBJ2-7,ASSTSGTGTWEQY
14,TRBV28,TRBJ1-2,ATIVGGSTPNYGYT
11,TRBV6-2/TRBV6-3,TRBJ2-5,ASSYLGSETQY
13,TRBV18,TRBJ1-1,ASSLDRGGNTEAF
14,TRBV6-2/TRBV6-3,TRBJ2-2,ASSYSRRTNTGELF
8,TRBV9,TRBJ2-3,ASGDRPQY
12,TRBV20-1,TRBJ2-3,SASLREYADTQY
14,TRBV7-2,TRBJ2-3,ASSLGAGTGQDTQY
12,TRBV19,TRBJ2-1,ATRKGGTYNEQF
11,TRBV5-6,TRBJ1-6,ASQTGYNSPLH
14,TRBV7-3,TRBJ2-7,ASSLIAGLVAVEQY
11,TRBV3-1/TRBV3-2,TRBJ2-7,ASSQDQENEQY
14,TRBV5-6,TRBJ1-1,ASSRILSSGVTEAF
13,TRBV29-1,TRBJ2-5,SARTSGGVSETQY
13,TRBV9,TRBJ1-2,ASSVGDRGRSGYT
15,TRBV7-3,TRBJ2-5,ASSLKGLAGGQETQY
10,TRBV18,TRBJ1-1,ASSDVNTEAF
11,TRBV27,TRBJ1-2,ASSNRGNYGYT
13,TRBV7-2,TRBJ1-5,ASSLRDRANQPQH
18,TRBV7-9,TRBJ2-2,ASSTPPWPWRELVTGELF
12,TRBV6-4,TRBJ2-2,ASSVRGNTGELF
13,TRBV11-2,TRBJ2-7,ASSLTPSSQGEQY
13,TRBV18,TRBJ1-4,ASSPPGFVGEKLF
11,TRBV11-2,TRBJ2-5,ASTARGGETQY
12,TRBV6-2/TRBV6-3,TRBJ2-7,ASSRQGEVDEQY
11,TRBV28,TRBJ2-7,ASSPSDEGEQY